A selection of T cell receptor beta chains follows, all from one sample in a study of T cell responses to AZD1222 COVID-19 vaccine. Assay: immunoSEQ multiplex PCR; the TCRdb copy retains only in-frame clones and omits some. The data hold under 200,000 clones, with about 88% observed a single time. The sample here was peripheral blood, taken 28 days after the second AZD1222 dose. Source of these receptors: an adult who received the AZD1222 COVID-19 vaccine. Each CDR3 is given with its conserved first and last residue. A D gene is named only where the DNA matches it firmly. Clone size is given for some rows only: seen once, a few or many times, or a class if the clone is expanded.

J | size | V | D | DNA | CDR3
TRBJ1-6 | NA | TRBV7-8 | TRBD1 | TGTGCCAGCAGCTTAGAGGGACAGGCTCCCAATTCACCCCTCCACTTT | CASSLEGQAPNSPLHF
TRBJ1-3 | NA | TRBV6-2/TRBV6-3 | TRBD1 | TGTGCCAGCAGTTCCGGACAGGGGACGACTGGAAACACCATATATTTT | CASSSGQGTTGNTIYF
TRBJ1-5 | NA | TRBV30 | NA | TGTGCCTGGAGCCCCATGGAGGGGCTGAATCAGCCCCAGCATTTT | CAWSPMEGLNQPQHF
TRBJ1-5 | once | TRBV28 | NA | TGTGCCAGCAGTTTGAGTAGCAATCAGCCCCAGCATTTT | CASSLSSNQPQHF
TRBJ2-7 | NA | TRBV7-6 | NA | TGTGCCAGCAGCTTAGGAGAAGGGGGGGGCTACGAGCAGTACTTC | CASSLGEGGGYEQYF
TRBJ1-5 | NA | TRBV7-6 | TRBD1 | TGTGCCAGCAGCTTCGGGACCAGGGGGTCGTTGGATCCCCAGCATTTT | CASSFGTRGSLDPQHF
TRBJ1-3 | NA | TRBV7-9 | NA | TGTGCCAGCGGGCAGGTCTCTGGAAACACCATATATTTT | CASGQVSGNTIYF
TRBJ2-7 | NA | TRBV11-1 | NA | TGTGCCAGCAGGGGACTGGCCTACGAGCAGTACTTC | CASRGLAYEQYF
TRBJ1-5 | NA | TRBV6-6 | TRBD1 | TGTGCCAGCAGTTACGGACAGGGGGCCGGCAATCAGCCCCAGCATTTT | CASSYGQGAGNQPQHF
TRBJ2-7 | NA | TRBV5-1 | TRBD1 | TGCGCCAGCAGCTTGGTTCCCAGGGGGCAATACGAGCAGTACTTC | CASSLVPRGQYEQYF
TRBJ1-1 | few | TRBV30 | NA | TGTGCCTGGCGGGGGGGCAGGTCTGAAGCTTTCTTT | CAWRGGRSEAFF
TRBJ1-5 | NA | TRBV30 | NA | TGTGCCTGGAGTGTGGACATCGGGGACAATCAGCCCCAGCATTTT | CAWSVDIGDNQPQHF
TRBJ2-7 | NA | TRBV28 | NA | TGTGCCAGCAGTCCCTCGGGGACCTACGAGCAGTACTTC | CASSPSGTYEQYF
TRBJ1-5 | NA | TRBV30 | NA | TGTGCCTGGAGTGTAGGCCCAGGACAGCACAATCAGCCCCAGCATTTT | CAWSVGPGQHNQPQHF
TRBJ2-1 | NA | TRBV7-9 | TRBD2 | TGTGCCAGCAGCTCTGGGACTAGCGGGAGACGCGAGCAGTTCTTC | CASSSGTSGRREQFF
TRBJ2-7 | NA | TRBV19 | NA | TGTGCCAGTAGGCCAGGGGTGCTTTATTCCTACGAGCAGTACTTC | CASRPGVLYSYEQYF
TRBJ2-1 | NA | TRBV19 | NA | TGTGCCAGTACACAAGGGAGAGGTCGCGATGAGCAGTTCTTC | CASTQGRGRDEQFF